This entry lists 14 T cell receptor beta chains sequenced from one sample in a study of blood T cell repertoires in COVID-19. Data came from immunoSEQ multiplex PCR; TCRdb stores just in-frame clones and leaves some out. The sample records 170,000 or so clones, around 89% being singletons. Input material: peripheral blood. The receptors here all came from a man between 18 and 35 years old who had recovered from COVID-19.

The genes are TRBV2 and TRBJ2-3; weak D call: TRBD2 (6 bases). Germline loops: CDR1 SNHLY, CDR2 FYNNEI. The CDR3 consists of 14 residues. Trimming removed 9 bases at V and 2 bases at J, with 15 bases between. The CDR3 here is CASRGTGYTDTQYF. The CDR3 DNA is TGTGCCAGTCGGGGGACGGGTTACACAGATACGCAGTATTTT.

The chain links TRBV5-1 to TRBJ2-3; 9 bases line up with TRBD1. There are 15 residues in the CDR3. The trim removed 4 bases at V and 4 bases at J, leaving 7 bases unmatched. Germline assignment: CDR1 SGHRS and CDR2 YFSETQ. The CDR3 DNA reads TGCGCCAGCAGCCTCGGACAGGGGTACGCAGATACGCAGTATTTT. It encodes CASSLGQGYADTQYF.

The chain has TRBV7-9 and TRBJ1-6, with 7 nucleotides matching TRBD1. The J segment lost 9 bases and the V segment lost 8 bases, leaving 4 bases of the junction unmatched. Germline V gives CDR1 SEHNR, CDR2 FQNEAQ (reference sequence). CDR3 length: 12 residues. The CDR3 nucleotides read TGTGCCAGCCAACAGGGGAGTTCACCCCTCCACTTT. Translating it yields CASQQGSSPLHF.

V usage is TRBV5-5 and J usage is TRBJ1-5; D is undetermined. CDR3 length equals 16 residues. V lost 1 base and J lost 2, with 13 bases in between. Germline CDR1 and CDR2: SGHKS and YYEKEE (reference sequence). In DNA form, the CDR3 reads TGTGCCAGCAGCTTGAGTTACGAGGGTGGCAATCAGCCCCAGCATTTT. Its translation is CASSLSYEGGNQPQHF.

The V and J genes are TRBV2 and TRBJ1-5; 8 bases align to TRBD1. Per the germline V gene, CDR1 is SNHLY and CDR2 is FYNNEI. J was trimmed by 5 bases and V by 6 bases; bases with no gene match: 3. CDR3 length: 13 residues. CDR3: CASRGQGDQPQHF. The CDR3 nucleotides are TGTGCCAGCAGAGGACAGGGTGATCAGCCCCAGCATTTT. Filled out from reference TRBV2 and TRBJ1-5, the complete variable domain reads EPEVTQTPSHQVTQMGQEVILRCVPISNHLYFYWYRQILGQKVEFLVSFYNNEISEKSEIFDDQFSVERPDGSNFTLKIRSTKLEDSAMYFCASRGQGDQPQHFGDGTRLSIL.

V usage is TRBV9 and J usage is TRBJ2-7; D is perhaps TRBD1 (6 bases). The CDR3 spans 16 residues. Trimming stripped 0 bases from V and 5 bases from J, with 18 bases between. Germline-derived CDR1 and CDR2 are SGDLS and YYNGEE. The CDR3 is CASSVGSAVGADEQYF. The CDR3 nucleotides are TGTGCCAGCAGCGTAGGTTCAGCGGTGGGGGCGGACGAGCAGTACTTC.

This clone has just one count. The chain recombines TRBV7-6 with TRBJ1-1, with 8 nucleotides matching TRBD1. The CDR3 runs 17 residues. Germline lookup yields CDR1 SGHVS and CDR2 FNYEAQ. V was pared by 4 bases and J by 1 base, with 11 bases of the junction left unmatched. As DNA, the CDR3 is TGTGCCAGCAGCTCAAGACCAGGGGGCAACGGGAACACTGAAGCTTTCTTT. The encoded protein is CASSSRPGGNGNTEAFF.

V usage is TRBV6-6 and J usage is TRBJ2-7, with D tentatively TRBD2 (6 bases). CDR1 and CDR2 (germline): MNHNY, SVGAGI (reference sequence). CDR3 length equals 16 residues. V shed 4 bases and J shed 9 bases, with 25 bases lying between them. This CDR3 is CASSFRTGLAPLGQYF. CDR3 bases: TGTGCCAGCAGTTTCCGGACGGGGCTAGCGCCCCTAGGGCAGTACTTC.

The V call is TRBV29-1, the J call TRBJ2-1; 8 nucleotides agree with TRBD2. The CDR3 has 17 amino acids. The ends lost 0 bases at V and 6 bases at J; junction bases unmatched: 13. In germline, CDR1 is SQVTM, CDR2 ANQGSEA. DNA for the CDR3: TGCAGCGTTGAAGACACTTTGGGGACTAGTTGGAGCAATGAGCAGTTCTTC. Residues: CSVEDTLGTSWSNEQFF.

The CDR3 DNA is TGTGCCAGTAGTATAACCGGGACAGCTCTCTACGAGCAGTACTTC. Encoded protein: CASSITGTALYEQYF. J is TRBJ2-7 and V is TRBV19; 7 bases align to TRBD1. The ends lost 2 bases at V and 3 bases at J; junction bases unmatched: 7. Germline V gene sequence: CDR1 LNHDA, CDR2 SQIVND (reference sequence). The CDR3 is 15 amino acids.

This clone has a single count. V gene TRBV5-4 combines with J gene TRBJ2-1, with TRBD2 matching 7 bases. CDR3 length: 15 residues. V shed 0 bases, J shed 3 bases, and the junction held 3 bases outside the gene matches. The germline CDR1 and CDR2 sequences are SGHNT and YYREEE (reference sequence). CDR3 sequence: CASSLGLADYNEQFF. In DNA form, the CDR3 reads TGTGCCAGCAGCTTGGGGCTAGCGGACTACAATGAGCAGTTCTTC.

This sequence joins TRBV11-3 and TRBJ2-1; TRBD2 might be the D (7 bases). Germline assignment: CDR1 SGHNT and CDR2 YENEEA. V was clipped by 6 bases and J by 6 bases, with 12 bases between them. This CDR3 spans 13 amino acids. The CDR3 region has the DNA TGTGCCAGCAGTTGGGCGGGGGCCAATGAGCAGTTCTTC. This gives the protein CASSWAGANEQFF.

The chain joins TRBV5-1 to TRBJ1-2, with D possibly matching TRBD1 (6 bases). The length of the CDR3 is 13 residues. Germline V gene data show CDR1 as SGHRS and CDR2 as YFSETQ. V gave up 4 bases and J gave up 3 bases, with 10 bases separating them. DNA for the CDR3: TGCGCCAGCAGCGAACAGGGTTACTATGGCTACACCTTC. Translating gives CASSEQGYYGYTF.

In this sample, this clone turned up once. One end of the junction fails to match germline, which may point to a read error. The chain carries TRBV7-7 and TRBJ2-2; TRBD2 matches 7 bases. This CDR3 region has 17 residues. Germline V gene sequence: CDR1 SSHAT, CDR2 FNYEAQ (reference sequence). The CDR3 is CASSLGSASGNTGELFF. The CDR3 DNA reads TGTGCTAGCAGCTTGGGGTCGGCTAGCGGAAACACCGGGGAGCTGTTTTTT.